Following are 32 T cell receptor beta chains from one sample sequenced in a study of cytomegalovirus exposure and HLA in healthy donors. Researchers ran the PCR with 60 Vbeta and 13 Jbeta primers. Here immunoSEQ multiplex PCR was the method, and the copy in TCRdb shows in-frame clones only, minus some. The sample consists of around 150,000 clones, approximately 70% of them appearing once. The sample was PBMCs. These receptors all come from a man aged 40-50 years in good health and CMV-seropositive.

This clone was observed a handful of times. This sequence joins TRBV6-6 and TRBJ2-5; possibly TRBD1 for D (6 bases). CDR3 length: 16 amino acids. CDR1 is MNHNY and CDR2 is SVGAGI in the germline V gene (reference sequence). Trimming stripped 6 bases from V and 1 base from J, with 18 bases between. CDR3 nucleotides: TGTGCCAGCAGGCCCGGGACATCCCACCTCCAAGAGACCCAGTACTTC. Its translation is CASRPGTSHLQETQYF.

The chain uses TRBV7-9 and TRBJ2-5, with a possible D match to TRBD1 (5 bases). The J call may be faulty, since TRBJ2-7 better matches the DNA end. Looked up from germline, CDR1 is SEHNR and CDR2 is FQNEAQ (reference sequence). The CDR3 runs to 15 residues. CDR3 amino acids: CASSSFVGPTYEQYF. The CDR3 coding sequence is TGTGCCAGCAGCTCCTTTGTGGGGCCCACCTACGAGCAGTACTTC.

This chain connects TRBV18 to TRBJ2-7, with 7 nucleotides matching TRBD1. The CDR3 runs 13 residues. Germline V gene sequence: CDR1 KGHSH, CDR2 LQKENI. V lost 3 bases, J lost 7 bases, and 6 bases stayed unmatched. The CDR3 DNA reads TGTGCCAGCTCACCGGGGACAGCCGGGGAGCAGTACTTC. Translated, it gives CASSPGTAGEQYF.

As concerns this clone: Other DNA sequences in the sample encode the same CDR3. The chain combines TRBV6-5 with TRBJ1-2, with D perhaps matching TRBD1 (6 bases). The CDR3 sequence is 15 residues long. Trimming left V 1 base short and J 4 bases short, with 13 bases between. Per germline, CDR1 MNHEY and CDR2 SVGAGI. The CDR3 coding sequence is TGTGCCAGCAGTTACTTCAGACAGGCCTTCTATGGCTACACCTTC. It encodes CASSYFRQAFYGYTF.

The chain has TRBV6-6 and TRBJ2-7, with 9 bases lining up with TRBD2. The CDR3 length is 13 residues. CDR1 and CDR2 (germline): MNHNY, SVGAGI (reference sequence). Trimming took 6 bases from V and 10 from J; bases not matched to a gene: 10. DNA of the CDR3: TGTGCCAGCAGGGTAGCGGGGGACGTCGTCCAGTACTTC. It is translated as CASRVAGDVVQYF.

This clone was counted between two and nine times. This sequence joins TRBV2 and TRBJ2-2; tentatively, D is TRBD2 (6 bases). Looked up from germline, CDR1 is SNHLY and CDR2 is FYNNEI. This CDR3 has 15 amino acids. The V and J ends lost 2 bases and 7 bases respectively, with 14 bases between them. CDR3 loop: CASSERAGMVGELFF. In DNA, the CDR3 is TGTGCCAGCAGTGAAAGGGCGGGGATGGTCGGGGAGCTGTTTTTT.

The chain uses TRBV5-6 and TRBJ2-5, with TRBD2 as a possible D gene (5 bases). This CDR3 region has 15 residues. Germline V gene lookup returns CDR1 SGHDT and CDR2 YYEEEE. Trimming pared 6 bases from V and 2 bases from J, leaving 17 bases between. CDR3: CASTISGTGQETQYF. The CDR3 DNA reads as TGTGCCAGCACCATAAGTGGTACGGGGCAAGAGACCCAGTACTTC. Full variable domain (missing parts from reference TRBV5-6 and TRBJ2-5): DAGVTQSPTHLIKTRGQQVTLRCSPKSGHDTVSWYQQALGQGPQFIFQYYEEEERQRGNFPDRFSGHQFPNYSSELNVNALLLGDSALYLCASTISGTGQETQYFGPGTRLLVL.

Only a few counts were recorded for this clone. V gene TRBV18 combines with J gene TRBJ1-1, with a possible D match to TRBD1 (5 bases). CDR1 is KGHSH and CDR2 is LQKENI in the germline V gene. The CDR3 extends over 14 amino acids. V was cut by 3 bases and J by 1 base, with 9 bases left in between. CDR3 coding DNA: TGTGCCAGCTCACCGCGGGGCGGGAACACTGAAGCTTTCTTT. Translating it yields CASSPRGGNTEAFF.

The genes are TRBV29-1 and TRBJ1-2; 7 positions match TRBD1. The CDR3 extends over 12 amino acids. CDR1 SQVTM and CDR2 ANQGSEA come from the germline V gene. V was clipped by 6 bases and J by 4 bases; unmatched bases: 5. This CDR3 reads CSVDRDGYGYTF. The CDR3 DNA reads TGCAGCGTCGACAGGGACGGCTATGGCTACACCTTC.

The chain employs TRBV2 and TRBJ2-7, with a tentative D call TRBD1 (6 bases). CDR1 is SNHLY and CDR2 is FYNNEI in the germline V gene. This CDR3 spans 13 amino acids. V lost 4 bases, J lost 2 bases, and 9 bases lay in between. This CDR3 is CASSVGGTYEQYF. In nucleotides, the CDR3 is TGTGCCAGCAGTGTAGGGGGAACCTACGAGCAGTACTTC.

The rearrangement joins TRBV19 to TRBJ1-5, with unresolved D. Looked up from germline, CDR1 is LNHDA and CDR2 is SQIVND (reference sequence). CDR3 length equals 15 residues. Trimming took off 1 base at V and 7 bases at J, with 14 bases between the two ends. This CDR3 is CASSIVSGPGQPQHF. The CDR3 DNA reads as TGTGCCAGTAGTATAGTTTCGGGTCCGGGGCAGCCCCAGCATTTT.

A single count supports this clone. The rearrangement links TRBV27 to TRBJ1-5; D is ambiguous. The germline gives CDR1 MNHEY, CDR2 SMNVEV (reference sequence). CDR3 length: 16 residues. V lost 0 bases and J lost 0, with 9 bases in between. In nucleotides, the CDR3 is TGTGCCAGCAGTTTATCGTCGAGGTATAGCAATCAGCCCCAGCATTTT. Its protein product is CASSLSSRYSNQPQHF.

The CDR3 coding sequence is TGTGCCAGCAGCTTAGGGCAGGGACTCCACGAGCAGTACTTC. The encoded protein is CASSLGQGLHEQYF. V and J are TRBV7-9 and TRBJ2-7; a weak D match, TRBD2 (6 bases). This CDR3 spans 14 amino acids. CDR1 is SEHNR, CDR2 FQNEAQ, per germline (reference sequence). Trimming shortened V by 1 base and J by 5 bases, and 12 bases separated the two germline ends.

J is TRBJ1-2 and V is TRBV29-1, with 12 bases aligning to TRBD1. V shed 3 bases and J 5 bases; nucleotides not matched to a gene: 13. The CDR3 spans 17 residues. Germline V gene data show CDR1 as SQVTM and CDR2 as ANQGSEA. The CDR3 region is CSVDRGTGGFYDYGYTF. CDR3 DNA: TGCAGCGTTGATCGGGGGACAGGGGGCTTTTATGATTATGGCTACACCTTC.

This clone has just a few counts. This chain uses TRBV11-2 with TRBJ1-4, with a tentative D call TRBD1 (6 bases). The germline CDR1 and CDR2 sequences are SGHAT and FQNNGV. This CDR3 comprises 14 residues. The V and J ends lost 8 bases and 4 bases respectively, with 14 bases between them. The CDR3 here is CASVGQQDNEKLFF. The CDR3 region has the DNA TGTGCCAGCGTCGGACAGCAAGATAATGAAAAACTGTTTTTT.

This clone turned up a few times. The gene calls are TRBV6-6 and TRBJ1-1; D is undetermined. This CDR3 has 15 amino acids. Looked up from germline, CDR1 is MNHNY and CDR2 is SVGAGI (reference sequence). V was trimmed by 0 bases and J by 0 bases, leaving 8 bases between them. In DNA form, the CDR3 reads TGTGCCAGCAGTTACTCCCGGTTAATGAACACTGAAGCTTTCTTT. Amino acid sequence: CASSYSRLMNTEAFF.

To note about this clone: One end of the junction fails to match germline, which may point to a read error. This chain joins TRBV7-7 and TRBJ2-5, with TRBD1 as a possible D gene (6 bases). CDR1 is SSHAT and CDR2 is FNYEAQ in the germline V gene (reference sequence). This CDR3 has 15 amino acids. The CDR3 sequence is CASSQGPGGFETQYF. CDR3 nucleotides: TGTGCTAGCAGCCAGGGGCCAGGTGGATTCGAGACCCAGTACTTC.

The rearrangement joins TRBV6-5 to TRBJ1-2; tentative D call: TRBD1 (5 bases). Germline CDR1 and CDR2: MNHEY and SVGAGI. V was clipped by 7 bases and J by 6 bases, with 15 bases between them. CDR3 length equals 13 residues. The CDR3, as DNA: TGTGCCAGCATTGGGGGGACGGGCGATGGCTACACCTTC. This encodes CASIGGTGDGYTF.

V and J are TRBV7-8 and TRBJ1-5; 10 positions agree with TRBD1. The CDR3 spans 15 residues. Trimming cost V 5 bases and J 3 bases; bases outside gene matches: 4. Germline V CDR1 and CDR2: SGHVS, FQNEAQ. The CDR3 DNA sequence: TGTGCCAGCAGCCCGGACAGGGGGGACAATCAGCCCCAGCATTTT. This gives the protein CASSPDRGDNQPQHF.

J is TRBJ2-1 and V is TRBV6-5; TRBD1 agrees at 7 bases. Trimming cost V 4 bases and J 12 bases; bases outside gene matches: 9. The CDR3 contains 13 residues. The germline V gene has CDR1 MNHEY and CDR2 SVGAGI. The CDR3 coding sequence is TGTGCCAGCAGTTCCAACAGGGGACGGCGGCAGTTCTTC. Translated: CASSSNRGRRQFF.

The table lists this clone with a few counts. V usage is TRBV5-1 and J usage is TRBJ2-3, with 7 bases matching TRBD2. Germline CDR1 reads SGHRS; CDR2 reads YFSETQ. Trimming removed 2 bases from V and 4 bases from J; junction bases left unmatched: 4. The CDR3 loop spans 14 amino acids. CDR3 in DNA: TGCGCCAGCAGCTTCGGGGGGTTTCCAGATACGCAGTATTTT. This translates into CASSFGGFPDTQYF.

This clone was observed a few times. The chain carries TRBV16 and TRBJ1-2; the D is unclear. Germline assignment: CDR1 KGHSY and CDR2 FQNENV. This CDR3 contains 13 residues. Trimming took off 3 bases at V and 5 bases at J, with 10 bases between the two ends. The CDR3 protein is CASSQQNLYGYTF. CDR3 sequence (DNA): TGTGCCAGCAGCCAGCAGAATTTATATGGCTACACCTTC.

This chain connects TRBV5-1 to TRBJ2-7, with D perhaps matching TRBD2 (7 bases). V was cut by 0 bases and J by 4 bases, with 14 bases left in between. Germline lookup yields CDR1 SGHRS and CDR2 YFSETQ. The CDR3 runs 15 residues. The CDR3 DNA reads TGCGCCAGCAGCTTGGTTGGGGGGGCAGAATACGAGCAGTACTTC. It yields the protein CASSLVGGAEYEQYF.

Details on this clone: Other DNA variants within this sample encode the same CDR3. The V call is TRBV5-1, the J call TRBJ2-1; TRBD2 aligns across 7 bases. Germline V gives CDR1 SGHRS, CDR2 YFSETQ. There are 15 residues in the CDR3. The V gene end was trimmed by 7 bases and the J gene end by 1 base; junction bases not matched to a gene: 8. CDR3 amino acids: CASSLGGGSYNEQFF. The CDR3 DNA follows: TGCGCCAGCTCGCTTGGCGGGGGTTCCTACAATGAGCAGTTCTTC.

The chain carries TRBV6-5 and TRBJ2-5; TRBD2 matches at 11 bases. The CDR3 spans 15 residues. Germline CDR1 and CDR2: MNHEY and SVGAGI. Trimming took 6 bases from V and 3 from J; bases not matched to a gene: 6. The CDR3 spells CASSMTSGVKETQYF. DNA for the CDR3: TGTGCCAGCAGCATGACTAGCGGGGTGAAAGAGACCCAGTACTTC.

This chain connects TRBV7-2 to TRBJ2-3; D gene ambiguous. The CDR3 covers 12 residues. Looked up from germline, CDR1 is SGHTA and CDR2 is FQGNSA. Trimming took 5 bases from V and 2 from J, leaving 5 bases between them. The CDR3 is CASSPNTDTQYF. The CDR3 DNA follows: TGTGCCAGCAGCCCAAACACAGATACGCAGTATTTT.

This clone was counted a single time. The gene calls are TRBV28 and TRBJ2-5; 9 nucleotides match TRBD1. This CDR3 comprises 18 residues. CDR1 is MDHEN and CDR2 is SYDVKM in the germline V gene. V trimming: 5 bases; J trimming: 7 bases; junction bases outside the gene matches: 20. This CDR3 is CASSPSDPQGAPRGTQYF. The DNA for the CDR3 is TGTGCCAGCAGTCCGTCTGACCCACAGGGGGCCCCAAGAGGGACCCAGTACTTC.

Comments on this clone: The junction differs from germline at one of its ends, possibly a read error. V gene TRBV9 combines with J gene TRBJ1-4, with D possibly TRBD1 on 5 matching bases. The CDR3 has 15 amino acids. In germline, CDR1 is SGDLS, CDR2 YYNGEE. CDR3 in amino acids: CASSVEDPGNDKLFF. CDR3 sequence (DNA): TGTGCCAGCAGCGTAGAGGACCCAGGGAATGACAAACTGTTTTTT.

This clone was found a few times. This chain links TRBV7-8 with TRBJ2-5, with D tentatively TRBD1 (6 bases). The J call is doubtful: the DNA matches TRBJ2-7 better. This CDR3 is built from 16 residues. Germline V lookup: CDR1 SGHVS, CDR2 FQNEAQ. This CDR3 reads CASSLYRQGPSYEQYF. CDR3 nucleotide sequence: TGTGCCAGCAGCTTATATCGGCAGGGGCCCTCCTACGAGCAGTACTTC.

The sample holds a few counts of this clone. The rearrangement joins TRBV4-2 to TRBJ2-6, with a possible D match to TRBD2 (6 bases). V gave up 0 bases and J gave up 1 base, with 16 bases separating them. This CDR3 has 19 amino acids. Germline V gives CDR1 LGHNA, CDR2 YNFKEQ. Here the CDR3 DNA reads TGTGCCAGCAGCCAAGATCCCGGAGGGTTGGGTTCTGGGGCCAACGTCCTGACTTTC. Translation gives CASSQDPGGLGSGANVLTF.

For the CDR3, the DNA is TGTGCCAGCATTAGGCCGGGGGGAGAAGGGGTCTACGAGCAGTACTTC. This translates into CASIRPGGEGVYEQYF. The V gene is TRBV6-4, the J gene TRBJ2-7; 7 positions match TRBD2. This CDR3 is 16 amino acids long. CDR1 and CDR2 (germline): MRHNA, SNTAGT. V lost 7 bases, J lost 3 bases, and 15 bases stayed unmatched.

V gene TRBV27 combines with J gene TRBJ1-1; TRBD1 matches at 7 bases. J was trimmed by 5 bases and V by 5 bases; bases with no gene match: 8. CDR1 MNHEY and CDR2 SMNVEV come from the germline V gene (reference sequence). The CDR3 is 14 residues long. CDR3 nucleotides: TGTGCCAGCAGTCGCCTGACAGGGAGTACTGAAGCTTTCTTT. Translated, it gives CASSRLTGSTEAFF.